Each of the 28 T cell receptor beta chains below was sequenced from the same sample in a study of shared clonotypes between healthy human individuals. Clones were sequenced by immunoSEQ multiplex PCR, and TCRdb holds only the in-frame ones, with some missing. The data show 300,000 to 400,000 clones, with about nine tenths seen just once and around 16% held by the top ten. Specimen: memory CD8+ T cells sorted from blood. The subset denotes: CD45RO+ cells pooled with CCR7-negative TemRA cells. Receptors originate from a man aged 18 to 30 in good health.

The V gene is TRBV13, the J gene TRBJ2-2, with D unclear. This CDR3 is 11 amino acids long. V shed 4 bases and J shed 7 bases, with 4 bases lying between them. In germline, CDR1 is PRHDT, CDR2 FYEKMQ (reference sequence). The CDR3 region is CASSSLGELFF. The CDR3 DNA reads as TGTGCCAGCAGCTCCCTCGGGGAGCTGTTTTTT.

V usage is TRBV5-1 and J usage is TRBJ2-2; 8 bases are shared with TRBD1. CDR1 is SGHRS, CDR2 YFSETQ, per germline. Germline trimming cut 4 bases from V and 5 bases from J; bases unmatched to any gene: 7. CDR3 length: 15 residues. CDR3 amino acids: CASSRGQGETGELFF. CDR3 coding DNA: TGCGCCAGCAGCCGAGGACAGGGCGAGACCGGGGAGCTGTTTTTT.

J is TRBJ2-1 and V is TRBV20-1; D is unclear. V lost 1 base, J lost 9 bases, and 4 bases lay in between. The CDR3 loop spans 10 amino acids. Germline CDR1 is DFQATT and CDR2 is SNEGSKA (reference sequence). In DNA, the CDR3 is TGCAGTGCTAGAGGGCTTGAGCAGTTCTTC. Protein product: CSARGLEQFF.

The chain couples TRBV4-1 to TRBJ2-1; TRBD2 is a possible D gene (6 bases). The CDR3 totals 13 residues. V gave up 4 bases and J gave up 7 bases, with 11 bases separating them. Germline CDR1 reads MGHRA; CDR2 reads YSYEKL. The CDR3, as DNA: TGCGCCAGCAGCCTTCTTGGGGGGAATGAGCAGTTCTTC. Amino acid sequence: CASSLLGGNEQFF.

The chain couples TRBV30 to TRBJ1-3, with D unclear. In germline, CDR1 is GTSNPN, CDR2 SVGIG (reference sequence). The V end lost 1 base, the J end lost 0 bases, and 10 bases lay between the germline ends. The CDR3 runs to 15 residues. The CDR3 nucleotides are TGTGCCTGGAGTGGGGCTTCGAGCTCTGGAAACACCATATATTTT. This sequence encodes CAWSGASSSGNTIYF.

This chain connects TRBV19 to TRBJ1-4; the match to TRBD1 covers 8 bases. The CDR3 runs to 14 residues. Looked up from germline, CDR1 is LNHDA and CDR2 is SQIVND (reference sequence). V shed 7 bases and J 6 bases; nucleotides not matched to a gene: 7. Here the CDR3 reads CASKVGTGYEKLFF. For the CDR3, the DNA is TGTGCCAGTAAAGTGGGGACAGGCTATGAAAAACTGTTTTTT.

This chain links TRBV4-1 with TRBJ2-7, with TRBD2 as a possible D gene (6 bases). V was cut by 4 bases and J by 3 bases, with 13 bases left in between. Germline V gene data show CDR1 as MGHRA and CDR2 as YSYEKL. This CDR3 spans 14 amino acids. The CDR3 DNA is TGCGCCAGCAGCCTGGGGACTCTGAACTACGAGCAGTACTTC. This encodes CASSLGTLNYEQYF.

The chain employs TRBV29-1 and TRBJ2-7, with D possibly being TRBD1 (5 bases). CDR1 and CDR2 (germline): SQVTM, ANQGSEA. The V gene lost 7 bases and the J gene lost 3 bases, with 13 bases spanning the gap. The CDR3 is 12 residues long. Here the CDR3 reads CSGAETDYEQYF. The CDR3 DNA follows: TGCAGCGGGGCCGAGACAGACTACGAGCAGTACTTC.

J is TRBJ2-1 and V is TRBV5-4; 10 bases fit TRBD2. The J segment lost 9 bases and the V segment lost 4 bases, leaving 7 bases of the junction unmatched. The CDR3 spans 14 residues. Germline V gene lookup returns CDR1 SGHNT and CDR2 YYREEE (reference sequence). The CDR3 DNA follows: TGTGCCAGCAGCGGTCTAGCGGGAGTGGGTGAGCAGTTCTTC. Its translation is CASSGLAGVGEQFF.

The chain combines TRBV12-5 with TRBJ2-7; D remains ambiguous. The CDR3 contains 14 residues. Germline CDR1 reads LGHNT; CDR2 reads FRNRAP. Trimming removed 2 bases from V and 6 bases from J, with 14 bases in between. CDR3 amino acids: CASGLRTDAGEQYF. The CDR3 DNA is TGTGCTAGTGGTTTGAGGACCGACGCCGGCGAGCAGTACTTC.

The chain uses TRBV7-3 and TRBJ2-3, with 10 bases aligning to TRBD2. CDR1 is SGHTA, CDR2 FQGTGA, per germline. The V gene end was trimmed by 4 bases and the J gene end by 1 base; junction bases not matched to a gene: 2. CDR3 size: 15 residues. CDR3 protein: CASSSGTSGTDTQYF. In DNA form, the CDR3 reads TGTGCCAGCAGCTCCGGGACTAGCGGCACAGATACGCAGTATTTT.

This clone is a singleton in its sample. The chain employs TRBV6-5 and TRBJ2-7; D may be TRBD1 (6 bases). The germline CDR1 and CDR2 sequences are MNHEY and SVGAGI. CDR3 length: 13 amino acids. The V end lost 2 bases, the J end lost 7 bases, and 12 bases lay between the germline ends. The CDR3 reads CASSYAGGFEQYF. The CDR3 DNA sequence: TGTGCCAGCAGTTACGCTGGGGGCTTTGAGCAGTACTTC.

The CDR3 DNA sequence: TGTGCCAGCAGCGCCCGGACAGGGAGGGAGACCCAGTACTTC. Protein: CASSARTGRETQYF. V usage is TRBV9 and J usage is TRBJ2-5, with 8 bases fitting TRBD1. CDR1 SGDLS and CDR2 YYNGEE come from the germline V gene. CDR3 size: 14 residues. V shed 3 bases and J 5 bases; nucleotides not matched to a gene: 6.

This clone was counted ten times or more. This chain joins TRBV11-2 and TRBJ2-1; 15 bases are shared with TRBD2. The CDR3 is made up of 18 amino acids. Germline CDR1 and CDR2: SGHAT and FQNNGV. Losses at the gene ends were 5 bases for V and 4 bases for J; bases not matched to a gene: 9. CDR3 coding DNA: TGTGCCAGCAGCATAAATGGACTAGCGGGGGGGTATTACAATGAGCAGTTCTTC. Its protein product is CASSINGLAGGYYNEQFF.

Here the CDR3 DNA reads TGCGCCAGCAGTGAAACGGGAGGGTCGGCAGGGACCCAGTACTTC. Encoded protein: CASSETGGSAGTQYF. The chain combines TRBV10-2 with TRBJ2-5; 8 bases line up with TRBD2. The germline CDR1 and CDR2 sequences are WSHSY and SAAADI. This CDR3 comprises 15 residues. The V segment lost 3 bases and the J segment 7 bases; nucleotides outside the gene matches: 10.

This clone was detected ten times or more. This rearrangement joins TRBV11-2 to TRBJ1-1; unclear D gene. The V end lost 0 bases, the J end lost 14 bases, and 16 bases lay between the germline ends. Germline V lookup: CDR1 SGHAT, CDR2 FQNNGV. The CDR3 runs to 13 residues. In DNA form, the CDR3 reads TGTGCCAGCAGCTTAGATCTCACACCCGAATGGTTCTTT. It specifies CASSLDLTPEWFF.

The chain carries TRBV27 and TRBJ2-2; 9 bases map to TRBD1. J was trimmed by 7 bases and V by 5 bases; bases with no gene match: 11. The CDR3 is made up of 16 amino acids. Germline V lookup: CDR1 MNHEY, CDR2 SMNVEV (reference sequence). The CDR3 reads CASSATGGAWIGELFF. CDR3 in DNA: TGTGCCAGCAGTGCTACAGGGGGCGCGTGGATCGGGGAGCTGTTTTTT.

This chain connects TRBV14 to TRBJ1-2; D ambiguous. Germline loops: CDR1 SGHDN, CDR2 FVKESK. Trimming left V 1 base short and J 1 base short, with 13 bases between. The CDR3 runs to 16 residues. The CDR3 sequence: CASSQGGPTHNYGYTF. DNA of the CDR3: TGTGCCAGCAGCCAAGGCGGCCCTACCCATAACTATGGCTACACCTTC.

This CDR3 reads CASSYSQGGTEAFF. CDR3 DNA sequence: TGTGCCAGCAGTTACTCCCAAGGGGGCACTGAAGCTTTCTTT. V is TRBV6-5 and J is TRBJ1-1, with D perhaps matching TRBD1 (6 bases). The CDR3 spans 14 residues. Germline CDR1 is MNHEY and CDR2 is SVGAGI. Trimming took 0 bases from V and 4 from J, leaving 9 bases between them.

The V call is TRBV10-3, the J call TRBJ1-2, with 9 bases identical to TRBD1. The CDR3 loop spans 16 amino acids. The J segment lost 6 bases and the V segment lost 10 bases, leaving 18 bases of the junction unmatched. Germline CDR1 and CDR2: ENHRY and SYGVKD. CDR3 region: CATRDRDREVVNGYTF. The DNA for the CDR3 is TGTGCCACCAGGGACCGGGACAGGGAGGTCGTGAATGGCTACACCTTC.

This clone appeared a single time. J is TRBJ2-1 and V is TRBV6-5; 7 bases line up with TRBD2. Germline CDR1 reads MNHEY; CDR2 reads SVGAGI. V dropped 2 bases and J dropped 6; count of bases not matched to a gene: 10. The CDR3 is 16 residues long. CDR3 sequence (DNA): TGTGCCAGCAGTTACAACCGGGAGGTATCCACCAATGAGCAGTTCTTC. Translating gives CASSYNREVSTNEQFF.

The rearrangement links TRBV4-1 to TRBJ2-7; 7 bases match TRBD2. This CDR3 spans 15 amino acids. The germline V gene has CDR1 MGHRA and CDR2 YSYEKL. With V trimmed by 4 bases and J by 0 bases, 6 bases remained unmatched. The CDR3 DNA reads TGCGCCAGCAGCCCCCCGGGGGGAACCTCCTACGAGCAGTACTTC. Translation gives CASSPPGGTSYEQYF.

The chain uses TRBV10-2 and TRBJ2-7, with D tentatively TRBD2 (5 bases). Germline assignment: CDR1 WSHSY and CDR2 SAAADI. The V and J ends lost 2 bases and 4 bases respectively, with 9 bases between them. The CDR3 length is 13 residues. The CDR3 sequence is CASSEGLYYEQYF. Written as DNA, the CDR3 is TGCGCCAGCAGTGAGGGACTCTATTACGAGCAGTACTTC.

V and J are TRBV7-9 and TRBJ2-7, with a possible D match to TRBD2 (6 bases). This CDR3 spans 14 amino acids. Germline-derived CDR1 and CDR2 are SEHNR and FQNEAQ (reference sequence). Trimming cost V 3 bases and J 0 bases, with 9 bases left between them. The CDR3 here is CASSFDGSSYEQYF. DNA for the CDR3: TGTGCCAGCAGCTTCGACGGGAGCTCCTACGAGCAGTACTTC.

The chain has TRBV30 and TRBJ2-2; 7 bases are shared with TRBD1. Trimming removed 3 bases from V and 7 bases from J; junction bases left unmatched: 8. The length of the CDR3 is 14 residues. The germline V gene encodes CDR1 GTSNPN and CDR2 SVGIG (reference sequence). The CDR3 sequence: CAWRIQGLVGELFF. In DNA form, the CDR3 reads TGTGCCTGGAGAATACAGGGGTTGGTCGGGGAGCTGTTTTTT.

V gene TRBV21-1 combines with J gene TRBJ1-1. TRBV21-1 represents a pseudogene. The CDR3 extends over 14 amino acids. Here the CDR3 reads CASSKFRVNTEAFF. The DNA for the CDR3 is TGTGCCAGCAGCAAATTCCGGGTGAACACTGAAGCTTTCTTT.

The J gene is TRBJ1-1, the V gene TRBV28, with 9 bases matching TRBD1. The germline V gene has CDR1 MDHEN and CDR2 SYDVKM. V dropped 8 bases and J dropped 4; count of bases not matched to a gene: 17. The CDR3 runs 17 residues. The CDR3 loop reads CASCPPWDRAYGTEAFF. Written as DNA, the CDR3 is TGTGCCAGCTGTCCACCCTGGGACAGGGCCTACGGCACTGAAGCTTTCTTT.

V gene TRBV11-2 combines with J gene TRBJ2-5; no definite D call. The CDR3 spans 13 residues. Deletions cut 3 bases from V and 3 bases from J, with 8 bases between. Germline CDR1 is SGHAT and CDR2 is FQNNGV. The CDR3 bases are TGTGCCAGCAGCTTTCGGGTGAAAGAGACCCAGTACTTC. This gives the protein CASSFRVKETQYF.